What follows are 29 T cell receptor beta chains derived from one specimen sequenced in a study of blood T cell repertoires in COVID-19. Profiled with immunoSEQ multiplex PCR; TCRdb holds only in-frame clones, not every one. The sample yields 250,000 to 300,000 clones, around 84% seen once. The source material was PBMCs or T cells enriched from blood (not recorded which). The source of these receptors is a man aged 25 to 45 with acute COVID-19.

This chain connects TRBV28 to TRBJ1-2; maybe TRBD1 (6 bases). The CDR3 totals 15 residues. Trimming cost V 6 bases and J 1 base, with 15 bases left between them. Germline V gene lookup returns CDR1 MDHEN and CDR2 SYDVKM. The chain's CDR3 is CASSWVRGGNYGYTF. In DNA, the CDR3 is TGTGCCAGCAGCTGGGTCCGAGGGGGTAACTATGGCTACACCTTC.

The chain combines TRBV12-2 with TRBJ2-1; the D call of TRBD1 is as the table states it, not checked on the DNA. TRBV12-2 is an annotated pseudogene. The length of the CDR3 is 17 residues. CDR3 nucleotides: TGTGCAAGTCGCCCAGGGGGGCGGCAGAGCTCCTACAATGAGCAGTTCTTC. This sequence encodes CASRPGGRQSSYNEQFF.

The chain has TRBV5-5 and TRBJ2-5; 7 bases line up with TRBD1. Germline trimming cut 0 bases from V and 4 bases from J; bases unmatched to any gene: 9. Germline lookup yields CDR1 SGHKS and CDR2 YYEKEE (reference sequence). The CDR3 loop spans 16 amino acids. CDR3 region: CASSLVGDSAGETQYF. In DNA form, the CDR3 reads TGTGCCAGCAGCTTGGTGGGGGACAGTGCGGGAGAGACCCAGTACTTC. Based on the CDR3 plus reference TRBV5-5 and TRBJ2-5, the full variable domain is DAGVTQSPTHLIKTRGQQVTLRCSPISGHKSVSWYQQVLGQGPQFIFQYYEKEERGRGNFPDRFSARQFPNYSSELNVNALLLGDSALYLCASSLVGDSAGETQYFGPGTRLLVL.

J is TRBJ1-5 and V is TRBV6-5; 7 bases agree with TRBD1. V gave up 6 bases and J gave up 4 bases; unmatched junction bases: 9. CDR1 is MNHEY and CDR2 is SVGAGI in the germline V gene. The CDR3 spans 15 residues. CDR3 protein: CASRARGRGNQPQHF. The CDR3 DNA is TGTGCCAGCAGGGCCCGGGGCAGGGGGAATCAGCCCCAGCATTTT.

The rearrangement links TRBV29-1 to TRBJ2-2; 9 nucleotides line up with TRBD1. The CDR3 spans 14 residues. The trim removed 7 bases at V and 1 base at J, leaving 4 bases unmatched. Looked up from germline, CDR1 is SQVTM and CDR2 is ANQGSEA. In nucleotides, the CDR3 is TGCAGCGGAGTGACAGGGGGGAACACCGGGGAGCTGTTTTTT. It specifies CSGVTGGNTGELFF.

This clone was recorded once. This chain uses TRBV6-5 with TRBJ2-1; a weak D match, TRBD1 (7 bases). Germline V lookup: CDR1 MNHEY, CDR2 SVGAGI. The CDR3 is made up of 13 amino acids. V dropped 7 bases and J dropped 7 bases, with 14 bases sitting between them. This chain's CDR3 is CASKAGGMNEQFF. CDR3 bases: TGTGCCAGCAAGGCAGGGGGGATGAATGAGCAGTTCTTC.

The CDR3 reads CASSLNPTGGKGGYTF. The CDR3 DNA reads TGTGCCAGCAGCCTAAATCCGACAGGGGGCAAAGGTGGCTACACCTTC. This chain joins TRBV11-2 and TRBJ1-2, with 10 bases identical to TRBD1. Trimming took 5 bases from V and 7 from J; bases not matched to a gene: 13. The CDR3 totals 16 residues. Germline V CDR1 and CDR2: SGHAT, FQNNGV.

The rearrangement joins TRBV5-1 to TRBJ1-2; TRBD1 might be the D (6 bases). There are 14 residues in the CDR3. Per the germline V gene, CDR1 is SGHRS and CDR2 is YFSETQ. V was cut by 4 bases and J by 7 bases, with 17 bases left in between. The CDR3 sequence: CASSPPTGLGGYTF. CDR3 sequence (DNA): TGCGCCAGCAGCCCACCTACAGGGCTCGGTGGCTACACCTTC.

This rearrangement joins TRBV19 to TRBJ2-3; 8 nucleotides line up with TRBD2. Germline CDR1 and CDR2: LNHDA and SQIVND (reference sequence). V trimming: 4 bases; J trimming: 0 bases; junction bases outside the gene matches: 3. This CDR3 contains 15 residues. DNA for the CDR3: TGTGCCAGTAGTACCGGGACTAGAAGCACAGATACGCAGTATTTT. This codes for CASSTGTRSTDTQYF.

The chain joins TRBV4-1 to TRBJ1-5; weak D call: TRBD1 (5 bases). The germline V and J ends were trimmed by 4 bases and 1 base, with 11 bases remaining between them. Germline CDR1 MGHRA, CDR2 YSYEKL. CDR3 size: 15 residues. CDR3 bases: TGCGCCAGCAGCCTCGACAGTTCAAGCAATCAGCCCCAGCATTTT. This translates into CASSLDSSSNQPQHF.

The chain joins TRBV6-5 to TRBJ2-2; tentatively, D is TRBD1 (5 bases). This CDR3 is 14 amino acids long. Trimming shortened V by 6 bases and J by 4 bases, and 12 bases separated the two germline ends. Germline CDR1 and CDR2: MNHEY and SVGAGI. This CDR3 is CASSARQPTGELFF. As DNA, the CDR3 is TGTGCCAGCAGCGCTAGACAGCCCACCGGGGAGCTGTTTTTT.

V gene TRBV28 combines with J gene TRBJ1-5, with D perhaps matching TRBD1 (5 bases). This CDR3 has 15 amino acids. Germline V gives CDR1 MDHEN, CDR2 SYDVKM. Trimming removed 6 bases from V and 6 bases from J, with 18 bases in between. The CDR3 loop is CASSSGFAGPQPQHF. CDR3 nucleotide sequence: TGTGCCAGCAGCTCAGGGTTTGCGGGGCCTCAGCCCCAGCATTTT.

V usage is TRBV4-3 and J usage is TRBJ2-1; 16 bases are a match to TRBD2. Per germline, CDR1 LGHNA and CDR2 YSLEER. V was pared by 5 bases and J by 7 bases, with 5 bases of the junction left unmatched. The length of the CDR3 is 16 residues. The CDR3 region has the DNA TGCGCCAGCAGCGGGGGACTAGCGGGAGGGGGGAATGAGCAGTTCTTC. This encodes CASSGGLAGGGNEQFF.

The chain joins TRBV7-2 to TRBJ2-2, with 7 bases matching TRBD1. J lost 6 bases, V lost 5 bases, and 9 bases had no gene match. The CDR3 spans 15 residues. Germline V gene data show CDR1 as SGHTA and CDR2 as FQGNSA. The CDR3: CASSLRQGGAGELFF. In DNA form, the CDR3 reads TGTGCCAGCAGCCTCAGACAGGGTGGCGCCGGGGAGCTGTTTTTT. Supplemented by reference TRBV7-2 and TRBJ2-2, the full variable domain reads GAGVSQSPSNKVTEKGKDVELRCDPISGHTALYWYRQSLGQGLEFLIYFQGNSAPDKSGLPSDRFSAERTGGSVSTLTIQRTQQEDSAVYLCASSLRQGGAGELFFGEGSRLTVL.

V gene TRBV5-5 combines with J gene TRBJ1-2; 9 positions match TRBD1. Germline V CDR1 and CDR2: SGHKS, YYEKEE (reference sequence). The CDR3 is 14 amino acids. Germline trimming cut 4 bases from V and 2 bases from J; bases unmatched to any gene: 3. The CDR3 nucleotides read TGTGCCAGCAGCGTAGGACAGGGGAACTATGGCTACACCTTC. Residues: CASSVGQGNYGYTF.

This rearrangement joins TRBV5-4 to TRBJ2-4, with TRBD1 as a possible D gene (6 bases). Deletions cut 4 bases from V and 0 bases from J, with 14 bases between. CDR3 length: 16 amino acids. Germline CDR1 and CDR2: SGHNT and YYREEE (reference sequence). The CDR3 sequence: CASSNPGHLAKNIQYF. The CDR3 nucleotides read TGTGCCAGCAGCAACCCGGGACATCTAGCCAAAAACATTCAGTACTTC.

This chain joins TRBV7-8 and TRBJ2-2, with D tentatively TRBD1 (6 bases). Germline loops: CDR1 SGHVS, CDR2 FQNEAQ. V gave up 4 bases and J gave up 6 bases, with 12 bases separating them. The CDR3 totals 14 residues. The CDR3 protein is CASSSSAGAGELFF. For the CDR3, the DNA is TGTGCCAGCAGCTCCTCGGCAGGGGCCGGGGAGCTGTTTTTT.

The chain carries TRBV6-4 and TRBJ2-7; TRBD2 is a possible D gene (5 bases). Germline loops: CDR1 MRHNA, CDR2 SNTAGT. The germline V and J ends were trimmed by 11 bases and 3 bases, with 17 bases remaining between them. The CDR3 totals 13 residues. The CDR3 here is CAVKVLSGYEQYV. The CDR3 DNA is TGTGCCGTCAAAGTTTTAAGCGGCTACGAGCAGTACGTC.

The chain employs TRBV19 and TRBJ2-1; the D gene is possibly TRBD2 (6 bases). Germline V CDR1 and CDR2: LNHDA, SQIVND (reference sequence). CDR3 length: 15 residues. V was shortened by 3 bases and J by 0 bases, with 9 bases between the two germline ends. In DNA form, the CDR3 reads TGTGCCAGTAGTATCCTAGCGACCTCCTACAATGAGCAGTTCTTC. Its translation: CASSILATSYNEQFF.

This chain links TRBV2 with TRBJ1-4, with 8 bases aligning to TRBD1. With V trimmed by 8 bases and J by 3 bases, 8 bases remained unmatched. Germline V gene lookup returns CDR1 SNHLY and CDR2 FYNNEI. The CDR3 has 15 residues. The CDR3 coding sequence is TGTGCCAGCGGGGCAGGGGGCGTAGCTAATGAAAAACTGTTTTTT. It specifies CASGAGGVANEKLFF.

The rearrangement links TRBV10-2 to TRBJ1-2; 10 bases map to TRBD1. Germline V CDR1 and CDR2: WSHSY, SAAADI. J was trimmed by 6 bases and V by 7 bases; bases with no gene match: 8. The CDR3 has 14 residues. CDR3 protein: CASNADRGRNGYTF. The DNA of the CDR3 is TGCGCCAGCAACGCCGACAGGGGGCGGAATGGCTACACCTTC.

The CDR3 DNA reads TGTGCCAGCAGCGGGACTAGCGGGTACAATGAGCAGTTCTTC. Protein product: CASSGTSGYNEQFF. V gene TRBV9 combines with J gene TRBJ2-1; TRBD2 agrees at 11 bases. Trimming at V came to 3 bases and at J to 4 bases, leaving 0 bases not matched to a gene. Germline V gene lookup returns CDR1 SGDLS and CDR2 YYNGEE. The CDR3 has 14 amino acids.

This sequence joins TRBV19 and TRBJ1-5, with D uncertain. There are 16 residues in the CDR3. V was clipped by 2 bases and J by 1 base, with 12 bases between them. Germline lookup yields CDR1 LNHDA and CDR2 SQIVND (reference sequence). The CDR3, as DNA: TGTGCCAGTAGTATAATGCCCACCGGGAGCAATCAGCCCCAGCATTTT. This encodes CASSIMPTGSNQPQHF. The full variable domain, with the rest looked up from reference TRBV19 and TRBJ1-5, is DGGITQSPKYLFRKEGQNVTLSCEQNLNHDAMYWYRQDPGQGLRLIYYSQIVNDFQKGDIAEGYSVSREKKESFPLTVTSAQKNPTAFYLCASSIMPTGSNQPQHFGDGTRLSIL.

The rearrangement uses TRBV5-4 and TRBJ2-3, with 15 bases aligning to TRBD2. Looked up from germline, CDR1 is SGHNT and CDR2 is YYREEE (reference sequence). The V segment lost 3 bases and the J segment 7 bases; nucleotides outside the gene matches: 12. This CDR3 contains 18 residues. The CDR3 DNA reads TGTGCCAGCAGCTACAGGACTAGCGGGGGGGGTCAGAGCAATACGCAGTATTTT. It specifies CASSYRTSGGGQSNTQYF. Supplemented by reference TRBV5-4 and TRBJ2-3, the full variable domain reads ETGVTQSPTHLIKTRGQQVTLRCSSQSGHNTVSWYQQALGQGPQFIFQYYREEENGRGNFPPRFSGLQFPNYSSELNVNALELDDSALYLCASSYRTSGGGQSNTQYFGPGTRLTVL.

This chain connects TRBV20-1 to TRBJ1-5; the match to TRBD1 covers 12 bases. Trimming cost V 3 bases and J 7 bases; bases outside gene matches: 10. CDR3 length: 16 residues. Looked up from germline, CDR1 is DFQATT and CDR2 is SNEGSKA (reference sequence). In nucleotides, the CDR3 is TGCAGTGCTAGTAAGGGACAGGGGGCCTCCGGACAGCCCCAGCATTTT. It encodes CSASKGQGASGQPQHF.

This chain joins TRBV5-8 and TRBJ1-5; D is unclear. The CDR3 consists of 13 residues. Trimming took 8 bases from V and 5 from J, leaving 14 bases between them. Germline V gene sequence: CDR1 SGHTS, CDR2 YDEGEE. CDR3 coding DNA: TGTGCCAGTCCGCCTACCCGGGATCAGCCCCAGCATTTT. It yields the protein CASPPTRDQPQHF.

This clone was seen only a few times. This chain links TRBV7-2 with TRBJ2-7; D may be TRBD2 (6 bases). The CDR3 runs 14 residues. The V and J ends lost 5 bases and 6 bases respectively, with 17 bases between them. Germline loops: CDR1 SGHTA, CDR2 FQGNSA. CDR3 protein: CASSPEGLRGEQYV. The CDR3 nucleotides read TGTGCCAGCAGCCCAGAAGGACTAAGGGGCGAGCAGTACGTC.

The chain has TRBV5-4 and TRBJ2-5; 10 nucleotides agree with TRBD2. Germline lookup yields CDR1 SGHNT and CDR2 YYREEE (reference sequence). V trimming: 4 bases; J trimming: 2 bases; junction bases outside the gene matches: 14. The CDR3 loop spans 18 amino acids. CDR3 region: CASSRTQTSGSRQETQYF. The CDR3 DNA follows: TGTGCCAGCAGCCGGACACAGACTAGCGGGTCGCGACAAGAGACCCAGTACTTC. The variable domain in full, with the rest retrieved from reference TRBV5-4 and TRBJ2-5, is ETGVTQSPTHLIKTRGQQVTLRCSSQSGHNTVSWYQQALGQGPQFIFQYYREEENGRGNFPPRFSGLQFPNYSSELNVNALELDDSALYLCASSRTQTSGSRQETQYFGPGTRLLVL.

This chain links TRBV6-5 with TRBJ1-2; TRBD1 matches 7 bases. The CDR3 consists of 16 residues. V lost 0 bases, J lost 2 bases, and 6 bases stayed unmatched. Germline CDR1 is MNHEY and CDR2 is SVGAGI. The CDR3 DNA sequence: TGTGCCAGCAGTTACTCCGGGACAGAAAACAACTATGGCTACACCTTC. Its translation: CASSYSGTENNYGYTF.